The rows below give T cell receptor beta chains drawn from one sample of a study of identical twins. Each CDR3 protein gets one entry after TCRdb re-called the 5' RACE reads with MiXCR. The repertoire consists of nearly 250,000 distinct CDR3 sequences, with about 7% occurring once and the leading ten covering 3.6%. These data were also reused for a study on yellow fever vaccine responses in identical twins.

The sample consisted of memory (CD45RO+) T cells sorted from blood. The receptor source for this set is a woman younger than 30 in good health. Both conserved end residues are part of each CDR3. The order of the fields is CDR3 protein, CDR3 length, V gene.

CDR3 protein: CASSSLLRETQYF
CDR3 length: 13
V gene: TRBV7-2

CDR3 protein: CASSLGTSGGGTDTQYF
CDR3 length: 17
V gene: TRBV7-2

CDR3 protein: CATSDPGRGLDNEQFF
CDR3 length: 16
V gene: TRBV24-1

CDR3 protein: CASRPLLAGELFF
CDR3 length: 13
V gene: TRBV7-7

CDR3 protein: CASSQVQGAVEQFF
CDR3 length: 14
V gene: TRBV4-2

CDR3 protein: CAISEREGPDTQYF
CDR3 length: 14
V gene: TRBV10-3

CDR3 protein: CASSLAWDRRYNEQFF
CDR3 length: 16
V gene: TRBV11-2

CDR3 protein: CASSRLGTWLLFF
CDR3 length: 13
V gene: TRBV25-1

CDR3 protein: CATSDHGLGGVDNEQFF
CDR3 length: 17
V gene: TRBV24-1

CDR3 protein: CASSLSPRGTYNEQFF
CDR3 length: 16
V gene: TRBV6-5

CDR3 protein: CASSFKQGNTEAFF
CDR3 length: 14
V gene: TRBV6-5

CDR3 protein: CASSVTSAGEQFF
CDR3 length: 13
V gene: TRBV12-3/TRBV12-4

CDR3 protein: CATSIGRHPGSTDTQYF
CDR3 length: 17
V gene: TRBV15

CDR3 protein: CASSTYASGADPDTQYF
CDR3 length: 17
V gene: TRBV28

CDR3 protein: CSARDRQGLVDNEQFF
CDR3 length: 16
V gene: TRBV20-1

CDR3 protein: CASSLRDRDFTGELFF
CDR3 length: 16
V gene: TRBV7-8

CDR3 protein: CATRQGVSTDTQYF
CDR3 length: 14
V gene: TRBV24-1

CDR3 protein: CASSRRGIDGYTF
CDR3 length: 13
V gene: TRBV12-3/TRBV12-4

CDR3 protein: CASSGGTVIEAFF
CDR3 length: 13
V gene: TRBV12-3/TRBV12-4

CDR3 protein: CSARETGEKTQYF
CDR3 length: 13
V gene: TRBV20-1

CDR3 protein: CASSLWSSRGVEKLFF
CDR3 length: 16
V gene: TRBV27

CDR3 protein: CASSYEGRDYTF
CDR3 length: 12
V gene: TRBV27

CDR3 protein: CASSQDRSASGGFDTQYF
CDR3 length: 18
V gene: TRBV4-1

CDR3 protein: CASNTGGPSYNEQFF
CDR3 length: 15
V gene: TRBV12-3/TRBV12-4

CDR3 protein: CCARTGLATPDTQYF
CDR3 length: 15
V gene: TRBV20-1

CDR3 protein: CASSQAGSTDTQYF
CDR3 length: 14
V gene: TRBV6-1

CDR3 protein: CATSLALSTDTQYF
CDR3 length: 14
V gene: TRBV10-3

CDR3 protein: CATKAGTDRGEQYF
CDR3 length: 14
V gene: TRBV10-3

CDR3 protein: CSARDTGRETQYF
CDR3 length: 13
V gene: TRBV20-1

CDR3 protein: CASSPSGFKETQYF
CDR3 length: 14
V gene: TRBV11-2

CDR3 protein: CAISDYWTGNTGELFF
CDR3 length: 16
V gene: TRBV10-3

CDR3 protein: CASRLGGTPYGYTF
CDR3 length: 14
V gene: TRBV6-1

CDR3 protein: CASSLVASGANVLTF
CDR3 length: 15
V gene: TRBV5-1

CDR3 protein: CATSAGLSPGELFF
CDR3 length: 14
V gene: TRBV24-1

CDR3 protein: CASSLDYLNTEAFF
CDR3 length: 14
V gene: TRBV5-5

CDR3 protein: CATSDLDRGDEQFF
CDR3 length: 14
V gene: TRBV24-1